A single sample gave rise to the 2 T cell receptor beta chains below, sequenced in a study of T cell repertoires in cytomegalovirus infection. TCRdb itself ran the reads through MiXCR, one entry per CDR3 protein. The repertoire holds about 71,000 distinct CDR3 sequences, with approximately 22% as singletons. These TCRs are of unknown antigen specificity. The sample was CD8+ T cells from cultured PBMCs, taken from culture after CMV antigen stimulation. The receptors were sampled from a human donor in good health (CMV status not recorded). Some clones in this sample may be carry-over from other donors' samples.

There are a few counts of this clonotype. The chain is built from TRBV7-6 and TRBJ1-2; D is perhaps TRBD1 (6 bases). Germline CDR1 and CDR2: SGHVS and FNYEAQ. V was pared by 5 bases and J by 1 base, with 14 bases between. The length of the CDR3 is 15 residues. In nucleotides, the CDR3 is TGTGCCAGCAGCGATCGGGCAGGGGTTAACTATGGCTACACCTTC. Translating it yields CASSDRAGVNYGYTF.

Only a few counts were recorded for this clonotype. The rearrangement uses TRBV12-3 or TRBV12-4 and TRBJ2-3; D gene uncertain. The CDR3 consists of 14 residues. Trimming removed 3 bases at V and 3 bases at J, with 10 bases between. The CDR3 loop is CASSFPSPTDTQYF. DNA of the CDR3: TGTGCCAGCAGTTTCCCAAGCCCAACAGATACGCAGTATTTT.